This T cell receptor (beta chain) originates from a study of blood T cell repertoires in COVID-19. Across the whole study: Material from acute and convalescent COVID-19 was sourced from the United States, Italy and Spain. In each case, the material was cDNA or gDNA derived from T cells, B-cell-depleted T cells, or PBMCs.

Study processing details: Amplification with reference gene primers provided the estimates of nucleated cell counts. Profiling relied on immunoSEQ multiplex PCR, and the TCRdb table lists in-frame clones only, not all of them. V, J and clone size were drawn from that table, and D and trimming were deduced from the DNA. The data show 91,000 or so clones, more than 75% seen once. V gave up 6 bases and J gave up 2 bases, with 12 bases separating them. This CDR3 is 14 amino acids long. CDR1 and CDR2 (germline): SNHLY, FYNNEI. The TCR comes from a man between 50 and 59 years old with active or convalescent COVID-19. This sequence joins TRBV2 and TRBJ2-3; tentatively, D is TRBD1 (5 bases). The source material was peripheral blood. DNA for the CDR3: TGTGCCAGCAGCTTACAGGTCTTCACAGATACGCAGTATTTT. It specifies CASSLQVFTDTQYF.